Presented here are 31 T cell receptor beta chains from one specimen sequenced in a study of CD8 T cells in ankylosing spondylitis. Overall study results and limits: Blood from ankylosing spondylitis patients appeared to carry a characteristic roughly 8-variant TCR beta motif.

A single record per CDR3 protein comes from TCRdb applying MiXCR to the 5' RACE reads. The profile shows a few hundred thousand distinct CDR3 sequences, 10% to 15% of them singletons. What these receptors recognize is not known. The sequencing input was blood, either unsorted or a sorted T cell fraction (not recorded which). The receptors were gathered from a male donor with ankylosing spondylitis.

The V and J genes are TRBV11-2 and TRBJ2-1; the D is unclear. This CDR3 contains 18 residues. V lost 0 bases to trimming and J lost 8 bases, with 23 bases between them. Germline CDR1 and CDR2: SGHAT and FQNNGV. The CDR3: CASSLDSIRIVIYDEQFF. Written as DNA, the CDR3 is TGTGCCAGCAGCTTAGATAGTATCAGGATAGTTATATACGATGAGCAGTTCTTC.

This clonotype occurred many times. J is TRBJ2-3 and V is TRBV5-1; D is possibly TRBD2 (5 bases). The V gene lost 1 base and the J gene lost 5 bases, with 11 bases spanning the gap. The germline V gene encodes CDR1 SGHRS and CDR2 YFSETQ. The CDR3 consists of 14 residues. Here the CDR3 DNA reads TGCGCCAGCAGCTTGAGGGTTGGAGGAGATACGCAGTATTTT. Its protein is CASSLRVGGDTQYF.

In its sample, this clonotype was seen a few times. This chain links TRBV20-1 with TRBJ2-7, with D perhaps matching TRBD2 (6 bases). CDR1 and CDR2 (germline): DFQATT, SNEGSKA (reference sequence). The CDR3 has 12 amino acids. Trimming removed 3 bases from V and 2 bases from J, with 8 bases in between. The CDR3 region is CSASPGAYEQYF. CDR3 coding DNA: TGCAGTGCTAGTCCGGGGGCCTACGAGCAGTACTTC.

There are a few counts of this clonotype. This CDR3 reads CSVRTSLSTDTQYF. The CDR3 DNA follows: TGCAGCGTTCGGACTAGCCTTAGCACAGATACGCAGTATTTT. V and J are TRBV29-1 and TRBJ2-3; 8 nucleotides match TRBD2. Germline CDR1 is SQVTM and CDR2 is ANQGSEA. J lost 0 bases, V lost 5 bases, and 4 bases had no gene match. The CDR3 loop spans 14 amino acids.

This clonotype was detected a few times. The rearrangement links TRBV7-2 to TRBJ2-7, with D uncertain. Germline CDR1 SGHTA, CDR2 FQGNSA. Trimming removed 1 base from V and 3 bases from J, with 13 bases in between. The CDR3 is 15 residues long. CDR3 loop: CASSLDGSRDYEQYF. The CDR3 bases are TGTGCCAGCAGCTTAGATGGCTCTAGGGACTACGAGCAGTACTTC.

This clonotype was counted at least ten times. The rearrangement links TRBV21-1 to TRBJ2-1; whether TRBD1, the table's D call, matches the DNA was not checked. TRBV21-1 is a pseudogene segment. The CDR3 consists of 14 residues. CDR3 loop: CASSKRGECNEQFF. The DNA for the CDR3 is TGTGCCAGCAGCAAAAGGGGGGAGTGTAATGAGCAGTTCTTC.

At least ten counts were recorded for this clonotype. J is TRBJ1-4 and V is TRBV20-1, with 11 bases identical to TRBD1. The CDR3 has 13 residues. Per germline, CDR1 DFQATT and CDR2 SNEGSKA (reference sequence). V was clipped by 5 bases and J by 7 bases; unmatched bases: 3. CDR3 amino acids: CSAPGTGGEKLFF. The CDR3 region has the DNA TGCAGTGCTCCCGGGACAGGGGGTGAAAAACTGTTTTTT.

The rearrangement links TRBV18 to TRBJ2-1, with 10 positions matching TRBD2. This CDR3 region has 18 residues. In germline, CDR1 is KGHSH, CDR2 LQKENI. V dropped 3 bases and J dropped 12; count of bases not matched to a gene: 20. DNA of the CDR3: TGTGCCAGCTCACCGTTATGGCTAGCGGGAGTCGTTGTATACGGGCAGTTCTTC. Translated: CASSPLWLAGVVVYGQFF.

This clonotype was counted many times. CDR3 nucleotides: TGTGCCAGCAGTCCCCATGGGCCTACAGCGAAGACCCAGTACTTC. Amino acids: CASSPHGPTAKTQYF. V gene TRBV12-3 or TRBV12-4 combines with J gene TRBJ2-5; D not resolved. The CDR3 spans 15 residues. Trimming left V 5 bases short and J 6 bases short, with 19 bases between.

The rearrangement links TRBV7-8 to TRBJ1-1; D is undetermined. The CDR3 has 14 amino acids. The germline V gene has CDR1 SGHVS and CDR2 FQNEAQ. V lost 1 base and J 6 bases, leaving 12 bases between the germline ends. CDR3 DNA sequence: TGTGCCAGCAGCTTAGGCCTGAGGTGGGCTGAAGCTTTCTTT. It translates to CASSLGLRWAEAFF.

The rearrangement uses TRBV5-1 and TRBJ2-1; 11 bases are a match to TRBD2. This CDR3 is built from 16 residues. Germline V lookup: CDR1 SGHRS, CDR2 YFSETQ. V shed 2 bases, J shed 5 bases, and the junction held 6 bases outside the gene matches. The CDR3 coding sequence is TGCGCCAGCAGCTTTGTGGTAGCGGGAGGGAACAATGAGCAGTTCTTC. Translating it yields CASSFVVAGGNNEQFF.

V and J are TRBV5-1 and TRBJ2-5; TRBD2 matches at 9 bases. After removal of 0 bases from V and 0 bases from J, the junction contained 6 bases not matched to a gene. Germline V gene lookup returns CDR1 SGHRS and CDR2 YFSETQ. The CDR3 loop spans 17 amino acids. CDR3 bases: TGCGCCAGCAGCTTGGGCGGGAGGGCCAGGAACCAAGAGACCCAGTACTTC. Its translation: CASSLGGRARNQETQYF.

This clonotype showed up just a few times. The chain has TRBV12-3 or TRBV12-4 and TRBJ1-2; D gene unclear. There are 13 residues in the CDR3. V was shortened by 2 bases and J by 4 bases, with 8 bases between the two germline ends. DNA of the CDR3: TGTGCCAGCAGTTTAAATGGCGGCTATGGCTACACCTTC. This codes for CASSLNGGYGYTF.

The rearrangement links TRBV5-6 to TRBJ2-1, with 8 bases matching TRBD2. J gave up 6 bases and V 1 base, and 6 bases lay outside the gene matches. The CDR3 has 15 amino acids. Germline V gene lookup returns CDR1 SGHDT and CDR2 YYEEEE. The DNA for the CDR3 is TGTGCCAGCAGCTTGTTAACTAGCGGACTCAATGAGCAGTTCTTC. Its protein product is CASSLLTSGLNEQFF. Variable domain in full (rest from reference TRBV5-6 and TRBJ2-1): DAGVTQSPTHLIKTRGQQVTLRCSPKSGHDTVSWYQQALGQGPQFIFQYYEEEERQRGNFPDRFSGHQFPNYSSELNVNALLLGDSALYLCASSLLTSGLNEQFFGPGTRLTVL.

The chain joins TRBV7-9 to TRBJ2-1; the D is unclear. This CDR3 has 12 amino acids. Trimming pared 1 base from V and 9 bases from J, leaving 7 bases between. Germline V CDR1 and CDR2: SEHNR, FQNEAQ (reference sequence). This CDR3 is CASSLGVREQFF. The CDR3 nucleotides are TGTGCCAGCAGCTTAGGCGTACGTGAGCAGTTCTTC.

This clonotype has at least ten counts. The chain is built from TRBV9 and TRBJ1-1; D ambiguous. V was clipped by 4 bases and J by 1 base, with 8 bases between them. CDR3 length: 13 residues. The germline V gene encodes CDR1 SGDLS and CDR2 YYNGEE. The CDR3, as DNA: TGTGCCAGCAGCATCCAGAGGAACACTGAAGCTTTCTTT. It specifies CASSIQRNTEAFF.

The genes are TRBV7-9 and TRBJ2-1; 12 nucleotides agree with TRBD2. The CDR3 is 15 residues long. Losses at the gene ends were 4 bases for V and 2 bases for J; bases not matched to a gene: 0. CDR1 is SEHNR, CDR2 FQNEAQ, per germline (reference sequence). The CDR3 DNA reads TGTGCCAGCAGCTGGACTAGCGGGACCTACAATGAGCAGTTCTTC. It encodes CASSWTSGTYNEQFF.

This chain connects TRBV5-6 to TRBJ2-1; D is ambiguous. Between the trimmed V and J ends, which lost 3 bases and 0 bases, there was a span of 10 bases. CDR1 and CDR2 (germline): SGHDT, YYEEEE. This CDR3 is built from 15 residues. The CDR3 is CASSSGPNSYNEQFF. Written as DNA, the CDR3 is TGTGCCAGCAGCTCTGGGCCGAACTCCTACAATGAGCAGTTCTTC.

This CDR3 reads CASSGGRLDEQYF. In nucleotides, the CDR3 is TGTGCCAGTTCAGGCGGGAGGCTTGATGAGCAGTACTTC. V is TRBV2 and J is TRBJ2-7; 8 positions agree with TRBD2. J was trimmed by 7 bases and V by 9 bases; bases with no gene match: 11. The CDR3 is 13 amino acids. Germline CDR1 reads SNHLY; CDR2 reads FYNNEI.

This clonotype was seen a handful of times. V gene TRBV20-1 combines with J gene TRBJ2-7; TRBD2 matches at 7 bases. The V segment lost 5 bases and the J segment 1 base; nucleotides outside the gene matches: 8. Germline lookup yields CDR1 DFQATT and CDR2 SNEGSKA (reference sequence). This CDR3 has 14 residues. The CDR3 sequence is CSAGGTTISYEQYF. Written as DNA, the CDR3 is TGCAGTGCTGGTGGGACTACAATATCCTACGAGCAGTACTTC.

The V call is TRBV7-6, the J call TRBJ2-7, with D unresolved. V shed 4 bases and J shed 6 bases, with 10 bases lying between them. From germline, CDR1 is SGHVS and CDR2 FNYEAQ. The CDR3 extends over 12 amino acids. CDR3 sequence reads: CASSSTPPEQYF. The CDR3, as DNA: TGTGCCAGCAGCTCGACCCCTCCCGAGCAGTACTTC.

This clonotype came up many times. J is TRBJ1-2 and V is TRBV3-1; unclear D gene. CDR3 length: 15 amino acids. Germline assignment: CDR1 LGHDT and CDR2 YNNKEL (reference sequence). Trimming shortened V by 0 bases and J by 5 bases, and 13 bases separated the two germline ends. The CDR3 nucleotides read TGTGCCAGCAGCCAAGATGTTGGAGGGTATTATGGCTACACCTTC. Translating gives CASSQDVGGYYGYTF. The complete variable domain, with remaining parts taken from reference TRBV3-1 and TRBJ1-2, reads DTAVSQTPKYLVTQMGNDKSIKCEQNLGHDTMYWYKQDSKKFLKIMFSYNNKELIINETVPNRFSPKSPDKAHLNLHINSLELGDSAVYFCASSQDVGGYYGYTFGSGTRLTVV.

The genes are TRBV6-1 and TRBJ2-7; 8 nucleotides align to TRBD1. The ends lost 6 bases at V and 4 bases at J; junction bases unmatched: 14. The length of the CDR3 is 16 residues. Germline V CDR1 and CDR2: MNHNS, SASEGT. Here the CDR3 DNA reads TGTGCCAGCAGCCTGGTCCCGGGACAGGCGATTTACGAGCAGTACTTC. Amino acids: CASSLVPGQAIYEQYF.

This clonotype has only a few counts. V and J are TRBV29-1 and TRBJ1-3; D is unclear. Looked up from germline, CDR1 is SQVTM and CDR2 is ANQGSEA. Trimming stripped 0 bases from V and 4 bases from J, with 7 bases between. The CDR3 is 13 amino acids. The CDR3 is CSVEDPGGNTIYF. For the CDR3, the DNA is TGCAGCGTTGAAGATCCAGGAGGAAACACCATATATTTT.

This chain connects TRBV4-1 to TRBJ2-1; TRBD2 might be the D (6 bases). The CDR3 sequence is 17 residues long. The germline V gene has CDR1 MGHRA and CDR2 YSYEKL. Trimming took off 3 bases at V and 5 bases at J, with 20 bases between the two ends. The CDR3 spells CASSHFWGTADDNEQFF. The CDR3 nucleotides are TGCGCCAGCAGCCATTTTTGGGGGACTGCGGACGACAATGAGCAGTTCTTC.

This clonotype was detected ten times or more. This rearrangement joins TRBV7-2 to TRBJ2-1; perhaps TRBD2 as D (5 bases). The V gene lost 2 bases and the J gene lost 0 bases, with 11 bases spanning the gap. The length of the CDR3 is 16 residues. Germline V gene sequence: CDR1 SGHTA, CDR2 FQGNSA. The CDR3: CASSLLERSSYNEQFF. Written as DNA, the CDR3 is TGTGCCAGCAGCTTACTGGAGCGGAGCTCCTACAATGAGCAGTTCTTC.

This chain connects TRBV19 to TRBJ1-3; no clear D. Between the trimmed V and J ends, which lost 7 bases and 2 bases, there was a span of 15 bases. CDR3 length: 15 residues. CDR1 is LNHDA and CDR2 is SQIVND in the germline V gene (reference sequence). CDR3 region: CASKEIEGTGNTIYF. The CDR3 bases are TGTGCCAGTAAGGAGATAGAGGGAACTGGAAACACCATATATTTT.

This chain uses TRBV18 with TRBJ2-1, with 10 positions matching TRBD2. The CDR3 has 16 amino acids. Losses at the gene ends were 4 bases for V and 0 bases for J; bases not matched to a gene: 3. Germline loops: CDR1 KGHSH, CDR2 LQKENI. The CDR3 DNA reads as TGTGCCAGCTCACAACCTAGCGGGGGCTCCTACAATGAGCAGTTCTTC. This translates into CASSQPSGGSYNEQFF.

The genes are TRBV29-1 and TRBJ2-7; a weak D match, TRBD2 (5 bases). The germline V gene has CDR1 SQVTM and CDR2 ANQGSEA. There are 11 residues in the CDR3. V gave up 5 bases and J gave up 4 bases, with 9 bases separating them. CDR3 region: CSVTTSYEQYF. DNA of the CDR3: TGCAGCGTTACTACTAGTTACGAGCAGTACTTC.

This clonotype was seen only a few times. V gene TRBV6-5 combines with J gene TRBJ2-2; D is possibly TRBD1 (6 bases). V lost 0 bases, J lost 7 bases, and 12 bases lay in between. Germline lookup yields CDR1 MNHEY and CDR2 SVGAGI. This CDR3 region has 15 residues. The CDR3 protein is CASSYSTGGHGELFF. The CDR3 bases are TGTGCCAGCAGTTACTCGACTGGGGGCCACGGGGAGCTGTTTTTT.

A few counts support this clonotype. The V call is TRBV15, the J call TRBJ2-3, with 7 bases lining up with TRBD2. Trimming removed 5 bases from V and 5 bases from J; junction bases left unmatched: 7. This CDR3 has 14 amino acids. Germline lookup yields CDR1 LNHNV and CDR2 YYDKDF (reference sequence). CDR3 in amino acids: CATSGGGDIDTQYF. In DNA, the CDR3 is TGTGCCACCAGCGGGGGGGGAGACATAGATACGCAGTATTTT. Based on the CDR3 plus reference TRBV15 and TRBJ2-3, the full variable domain is DAMVIQNPRYQVTQFGKPVTLSCSQTLNHNVMYWYQQKSSQAPKLLFHYYDKDFNNEADTPDNFQSRRPNTSFCFLDIRSPGLGDTAMYLCATSGGGDIDTQYFGPGTRLTVL.